This is a list of T cell receptor beta chains from one sample in a study of low-dose radiotherapy and immunotherapy resistance in tumors. MiXCR, applied by TCRdb to the reads, yields one record per CDR3 protein. Of approximately 100,000 distinct CDR3 sequences listed, roughly 20% were seen once; the top ten hold roughly 3.9%. The sample in question was PBMCs, obtained after low-dose radiotherapy plus immunotherapy. These receptors originate from a male donor with prostate cancer. CDR3s include the opening cysteine and the closing phenylalanine or tryptophan. Fields, in order: CDR3 DNA, CDR3 protein, clone size, V gene, D gene, CDR3 length, J gene. D genes are given only for firm matches. Clone size is given for some rows only: seen once, a few or many times, or a class if the clone is expanded.

TGCGCCAGCAGCCATGGGAAAAACATTCAGTACTTC	CASSHGKNIQYF	many	TRBV4-1	-	12	TRBJ2-4
TGTGCCAGTAGCTCCGGGACAGGGGGCGCTGGCTATGGCTACACCTTC	CASSSGTGGAGYGYTF	many	TRBV6-6	TRBD1	16	TRBJ1-2
TGTGCCAGCAGCCGATGGACTAGCGGCAAATCAGATACGCAGTATTTT	CASSRWTSGKSDTQYF	many	TRBV14	TRBD2	16	TRBJ2-3
TGCGCCAGCAGTGTAGTGGGGGCAGGGCAAGAGACCCAGTACTTC	CASSVVGAGQETQYF	many	TRBV10-2	-	15	TRBJ2-5
TGTGCCAGCAGGAAGACCGGGACATTAAACAATGAGCAGTTCTTC	CASRKTGTLNNEQFF	many	TRBV6-5	-	15	TRBJ2-1
TGCGCCAGCAGCTCGGACAGGGCTAACACCGGGGAGCTGTTTTTT	CASSSDRANTGELFF	many	TRBV5-1	TRBD1	15	TRBJ2-2
TGTGCCAGCAGCTTAGAGGGGAACACAGATACGCAGTATTTT	CASSLEGNTDTQYF	many	TRBV7-9	-	14	TRBJ2-3
TGTGCCAGCAGCTTAAATGAGGGGACCCAGTACTTC	CASSLNEGTQYF	many	TRBV7-2	-	12	TRBJ2-5
TGTGCCAGCAGCTTACAAGTGGGACAAAATACCCAGTACTTC	CASSLQVGQNTQYF	many	TRBV7-9	-	14	TRBJ2-5
TGTGCCAGCAGTTTGGGGGACTCCACAGATACGCAGTATTTT	CASSLGDSTDTQYF	-	TRBV28	-	14	TRBJ2-3
TGTGCCAGCAGCTTCCAAACCCTCTCCGGGGCTTTCTTT	CASSFQTLSGAFF	many	TRBV7-8	-	13	TRBJ1-1
TGTGCCAGCTCCTGGGGGGAGGGCGGCTCCTACAATGAGCAGTTCTTC	CASSWGEGGSYNEQFF	many	TRBV9	TRBD2	16	TRBJ2-1
TGCGCCAGCAGCTTGGCACAGGCCGGGTCCTATGGCTACACCTTC	CASSLAQAGSYGYTF	-	TRBV5-1	-	15	TRBJ1-2